The 5 T cell receptor beta chains given below trace back to one sample, sequenced in a study of T cells in Graves' hyperthyroidism and ophthalmopathy. RNA transcripts provided the source from which TCR beta CDR3 regions were amplified. The HTBI primer set drove a first-round RT-PCR of the TCR CDR3. MiXCR, applied by TCRdb to the multiplex PCR reads, yields one record per CDR3 protein. The table has a few hundred thousand distinct CDR3 sequences, about half seen once; the top ten hold 8% to 8.5%. Material for sequencing was peripheral blood or thyroid tissue (not recorded which). The receptors originated from a young woman with Graves' hyperthyroidism.

Only a few counts were recorded for this clonotype. J is TRBJ1-2 and V is TRBV2; no firm D call. Looked up from germline, CDR1 is SNHLY and CDR2 is FYNNEI. The CDR3 is 15 residues long. Trimming shortened V by 5 bases and J by 0 bases, and 13 bases separated the two germline ends. The CDR3 nucleotides are TGTGCCAGCAGTTTATCGGGCAGACCTAACTATGGCTACACCTTC. This codes for CASSLSGRPNYGYTF.

V is TRBV11-2 and J is TRBJ1-5; 7 nucleotides align to TRBD1. The CDR3 has 15 amino acids. The germline V gene has CDR1 SGHAT and CDR2 FQNNGV. Losses at the gene ends were 6 bases for V and 0 bases for J; bases not matched to a gene: 5. The DNA for the CDR3 is TGTGCCAGCAGTCCACAGGGGAATAGCAATCAGCCCCAGCATTTT. Translating it yields CASSPQGNSNQPQHF.

The genes are TRBV29-1 and TRBJ2-7; D gene ambiguous. Germline-derived CDR1 and CDR2 are SQVTM and ANQGSEA. This CDR3 contains 14 residues. V lost 2 bases and J 1 base, leaving 12 bases between the germline ends. DNA for the CDR3: TGCAGCGTTGAATGGGCAGGCGGTTCCTACGAGCAGTACTTC. It is translated as CSVEWAGGSYEQYF.

This clonotype was detected many times. The genes are TRBV12-3 or TRBV12-4 and TRBJ1-3; the D is unclear. Trimming took 7 bases from V and 1 from J, leaving 2 bases between them. The CDR3 is 11 residues long. This CDR3 reads CASMSGNTIYF. In nucleotides, the CDR3 is TGTGCCAGCATGTCTGGAAACACCATATATTTT.

The chain recombines TRBV12-3 or TRBV12-4 with TRBJ1-4; tentative D call: TRBD1 (5 bases). V was clipped by 2 bases and J by 3 bases, with 13 bases between them. This CDR3 is 16 amino acids long. The CDR3, as DNA: TGTGCCAGCAGTTTAACGCCGGGAGGGGCTAATGAAAAACTGTTTTTT. As protein: CASSLTPGGANEKLFF.